The T cell receptor (beta chain) described here comes from a study of cytomegalovirus exposure and HLA in healthy donors. About the study: Genotyping showed roughly 83% of 398 donors falling in the Caucasian-associated ancestry cluster. Study findings and constraints: Later work associated around 18,000 TCR beta sequences with HLA alleles at 0.05 false discovery rate.

On this clone: What it binds is unknown. The junction shows a germline mismatch at one end, possibly a read error.

The PCR contained 60 Vbeta and 13 Jbeta primers. Sequenced by immunoSEQ multiplex PCR; TCRdb stores in-frame clones only, minus some. This sample's table has over 75,000 clones. In germline, CDR1 is LGHNA, CDR2 YNFKEQ. The CDR3 is made up of 15 amino acids. The clonotype originates from a girl between 5 and 17 years old in good health and CMV-seropositive. The chain uses TRBV4-2 and TRBJ2-7, with a weak D call TRBD1 (6 bases). Sample: PBMCs. This chain's CDR3 is CASSEEGGEGYEQYF. Written as DNA, the CDR3 is TGTGCCAGCAGCGAAGAAGGGGGTGAAGGCTACGAGCAGTACTTC.